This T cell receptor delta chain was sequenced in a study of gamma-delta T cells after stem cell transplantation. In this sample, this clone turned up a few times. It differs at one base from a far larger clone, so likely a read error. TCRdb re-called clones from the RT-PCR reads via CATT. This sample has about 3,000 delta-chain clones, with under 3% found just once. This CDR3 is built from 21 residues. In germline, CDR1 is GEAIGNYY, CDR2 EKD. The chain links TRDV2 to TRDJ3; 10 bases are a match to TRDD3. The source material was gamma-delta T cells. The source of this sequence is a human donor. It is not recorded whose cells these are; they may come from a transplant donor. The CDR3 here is CACDSVEGDTRPTWGTRQMFF. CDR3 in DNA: TGTGCCTGTGACTCCGTAGAGGGGGATACGCGACCCACCTGGGGCACCCGACAGATGTTTTTC.